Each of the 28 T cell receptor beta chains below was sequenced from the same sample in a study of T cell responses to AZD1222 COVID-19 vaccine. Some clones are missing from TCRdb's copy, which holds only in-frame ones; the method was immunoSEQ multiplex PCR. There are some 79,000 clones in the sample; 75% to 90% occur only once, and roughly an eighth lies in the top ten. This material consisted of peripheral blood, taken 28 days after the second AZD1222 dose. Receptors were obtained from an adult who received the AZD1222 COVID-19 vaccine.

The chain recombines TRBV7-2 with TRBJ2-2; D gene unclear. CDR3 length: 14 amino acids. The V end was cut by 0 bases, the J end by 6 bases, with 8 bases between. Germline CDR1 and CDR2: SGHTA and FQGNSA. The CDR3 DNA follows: TGTGCCAGCAGCTTAGCTCAGGCGGCCGGGGAGCTGTTTTTT. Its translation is CASSLAQAAGELFF.

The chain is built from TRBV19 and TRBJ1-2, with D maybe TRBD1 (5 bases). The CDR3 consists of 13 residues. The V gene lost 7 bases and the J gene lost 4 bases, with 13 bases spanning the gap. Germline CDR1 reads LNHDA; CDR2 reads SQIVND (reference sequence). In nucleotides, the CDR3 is TGTGCCAGTACAGTCGACAGCTTCTATGGCTACACCTTC. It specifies CASTVDSFYGYTF. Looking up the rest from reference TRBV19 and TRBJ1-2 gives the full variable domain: DGGITQSPKYLFRKEGQNVTLSCEQNLNHDAMYWYRQDPGQGLRLIYYSQIVNDFQKGDIAEGYSVSREKKESFPLTVTSAQKNPTAFYLCASTVDSFYGYTFGSGTRLTVV.

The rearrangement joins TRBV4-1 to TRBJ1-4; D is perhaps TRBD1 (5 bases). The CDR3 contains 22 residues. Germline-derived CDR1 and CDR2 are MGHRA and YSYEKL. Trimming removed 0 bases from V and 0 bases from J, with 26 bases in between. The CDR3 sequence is CASSQDPPIQNRYTTTNEKLFF. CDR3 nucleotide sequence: TGCGCCAGCAGCCAAGATCCTCCGATCCAAAACAGGTATACTACAACTAATGAAAAACTGTTTTTT.

The CDR3, as DNA: TGTGCCAGCAGCGGAAACAGGGGCTACTCTGGAAACACCATATATTTT. Protein sequence: CASSGNRGYSGNTIYF. This chain joins TRBV3-1 (or the pseudogene TRBV3-2) and TRBJ1-3; 7 nucleotides align to TRBD1. Looked up from germline, CDR1 is LGHDT and CDR2 is YNNKEL (reference sequence). The CDR3 has 16 residues. V shed 5 bases and J 0 bases; nucleotides not matched to a gene: 7.

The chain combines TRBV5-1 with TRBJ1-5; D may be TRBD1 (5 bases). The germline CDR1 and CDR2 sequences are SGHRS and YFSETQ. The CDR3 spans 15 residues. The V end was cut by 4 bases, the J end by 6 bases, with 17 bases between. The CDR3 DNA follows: TGCGCCAGCAGCCCGGGGCAGGGAAGAGGTCAGCCCCAGCATTTT. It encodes CASSPGQGRGQPQHF. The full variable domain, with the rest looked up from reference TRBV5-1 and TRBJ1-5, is KAGVTQTPRYLIKTRGQQVTLSCSPISGHRSVSWYQQTPGQGLQFLFEYFSETQRNKGNFPGRFSGRQFSNSRSEMNVSTLELGDSALYLCASSPGQGRGQPQHFGDGTRLSIL.

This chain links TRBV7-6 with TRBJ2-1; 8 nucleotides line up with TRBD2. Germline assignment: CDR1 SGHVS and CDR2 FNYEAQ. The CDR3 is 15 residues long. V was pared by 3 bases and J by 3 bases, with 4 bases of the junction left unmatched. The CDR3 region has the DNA TGTGCCAGCAGCTTCGGGACTAGGTTCTACAATGAGCAGTTCTTC. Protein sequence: CASSFGTRFYNEQFF.

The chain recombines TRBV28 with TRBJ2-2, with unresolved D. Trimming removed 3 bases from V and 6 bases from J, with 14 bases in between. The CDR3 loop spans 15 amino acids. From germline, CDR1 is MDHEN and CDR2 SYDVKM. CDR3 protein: CASSFSSIRPGELFF. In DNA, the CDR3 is TGTGCCAGCAGTTTTTCCAGTATTCGTCCCGGGGAGCTGTTTTTT. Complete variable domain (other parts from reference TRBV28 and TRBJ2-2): DVKVTQSSRYLVKRTGEKVFLECVQDMDHENMFWYRQDPGLGLRLIYFSYDVKMKEKGDIPEGYSVSREKKERFSLILESASTNQTSMYLCASSFSSIRPGELFFGEGSRLTVL.

The CDR3 region has the DNA TGTGCCACCAGTGATTTGAGAGGTTCGGGGACTAGCAGCTTGATCACCGGGGAGCTGTTTTTT. Translation: CATSDLRGSGTSSLITGELFF. V and J are TRBV24-1 and TRBJ2-2; TRBD2 matches at 9 bases. The CDR3 length is 21 residues. Germline V gene sequence: CDR1 KGHDR, CDR2 SFDVKD. V trimming: 0 bases; J trimming: 4 bases; junction bases outside the gene matches: 17.

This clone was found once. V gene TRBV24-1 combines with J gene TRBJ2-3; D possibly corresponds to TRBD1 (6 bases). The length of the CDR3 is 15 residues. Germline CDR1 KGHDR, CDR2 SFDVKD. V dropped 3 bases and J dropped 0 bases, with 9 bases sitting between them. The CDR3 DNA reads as TGTGCCACCAGTGATCCCGGACAGAGCACAGATACGCAGTATTTT. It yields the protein CATSDPGQSTDTQYF.

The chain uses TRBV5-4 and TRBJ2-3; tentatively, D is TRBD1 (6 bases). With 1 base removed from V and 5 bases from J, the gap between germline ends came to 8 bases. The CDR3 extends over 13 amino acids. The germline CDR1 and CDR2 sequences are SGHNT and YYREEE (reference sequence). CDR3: CASSLTGRDTQYF. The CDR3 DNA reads TGTGCCAGCAGCTTGACAGGGAGAGATACGCAGTATTTT.

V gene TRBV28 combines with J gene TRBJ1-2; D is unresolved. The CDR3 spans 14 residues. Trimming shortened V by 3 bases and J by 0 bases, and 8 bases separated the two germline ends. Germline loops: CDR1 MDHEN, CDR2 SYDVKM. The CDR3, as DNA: TGTGCCAGCAGTTTCCGGATGCCTAACTATGGCTACACCTTC. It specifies CASSFRMPNYGYTF.

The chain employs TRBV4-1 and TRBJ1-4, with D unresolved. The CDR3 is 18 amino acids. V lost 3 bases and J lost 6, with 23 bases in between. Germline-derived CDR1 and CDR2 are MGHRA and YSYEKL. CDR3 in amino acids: CASSQDTPVEGAYEKLFF. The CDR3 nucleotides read TGCGCCAGCAGCCAGGATACCCCGGTGGAGGGCGCATATGAAAAACTGTTTTTT.

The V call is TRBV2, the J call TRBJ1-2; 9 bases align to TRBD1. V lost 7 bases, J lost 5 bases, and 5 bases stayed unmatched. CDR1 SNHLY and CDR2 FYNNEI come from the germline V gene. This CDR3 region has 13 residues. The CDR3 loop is CASTGTGRYGYTF. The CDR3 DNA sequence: TGTGCCAGCACCGGGACAGGGCGTTATGGCTACACCTTC.

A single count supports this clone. CDR3 sequence: CASSPGTQNTEAFF. The CDR3 DNA follows: TGTGCCAGCAGCCCCGGGACACAGAACACTGAAGCTTTCTTT. The rearrangement links TRBV3-1 (or the pseudogene TRBV3-2) to TRBJ1-1; TRBD1 is a possible D gene (6 bases). V was clipped by 4 bases and J by 1 base, with 10 bases between them. This CDR3 has 14 amino acids. Germline values: CDR1 LGHDT, CDR2 YNNKEL (reference sequence).

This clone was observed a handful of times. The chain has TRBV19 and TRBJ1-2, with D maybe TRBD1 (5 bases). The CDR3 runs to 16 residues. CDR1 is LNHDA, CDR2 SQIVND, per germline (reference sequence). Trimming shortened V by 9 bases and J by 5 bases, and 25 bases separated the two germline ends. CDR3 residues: CASSLGGGGTVYGYTF. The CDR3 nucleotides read TGTGCCAGCTCCCTAGGTGGGGGGGGAACGGTTTATGGCTACACCTTC.

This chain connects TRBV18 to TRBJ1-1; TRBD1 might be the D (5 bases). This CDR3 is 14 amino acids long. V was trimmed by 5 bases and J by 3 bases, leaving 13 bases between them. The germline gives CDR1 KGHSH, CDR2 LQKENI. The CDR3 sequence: CASSIQAGDTEAFF. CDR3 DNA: TGTGCCAGCTCAATACAGGCGGGGGACACTGAAGCTTTCTTT.

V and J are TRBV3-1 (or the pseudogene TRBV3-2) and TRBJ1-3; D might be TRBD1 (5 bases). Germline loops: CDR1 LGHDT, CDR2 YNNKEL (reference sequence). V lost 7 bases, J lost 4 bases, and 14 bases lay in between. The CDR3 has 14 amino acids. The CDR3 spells CASTRGVQGNTIYF. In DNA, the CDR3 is TGTGCCAGCACCCGGGGGGTGCAAGGAAACACCATATATTTT.

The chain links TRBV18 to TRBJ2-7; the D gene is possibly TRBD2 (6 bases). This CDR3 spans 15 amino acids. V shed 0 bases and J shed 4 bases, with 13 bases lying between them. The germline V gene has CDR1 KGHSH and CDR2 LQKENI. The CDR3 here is CASSPPTGLTYEQYF. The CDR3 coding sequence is TGTGCCAGCTCACCACCCACGGGACTGACTTACGAGCAGTACTTC.

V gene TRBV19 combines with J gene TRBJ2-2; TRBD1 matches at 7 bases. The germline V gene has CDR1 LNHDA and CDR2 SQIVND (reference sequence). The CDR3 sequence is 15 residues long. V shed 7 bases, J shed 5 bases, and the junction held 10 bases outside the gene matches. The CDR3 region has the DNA TGTGCCAGTACTTCCGGGACAGTTGGAACCGGGGAGCTGTTTTTT. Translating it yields CASTSGTVGTGELFF.

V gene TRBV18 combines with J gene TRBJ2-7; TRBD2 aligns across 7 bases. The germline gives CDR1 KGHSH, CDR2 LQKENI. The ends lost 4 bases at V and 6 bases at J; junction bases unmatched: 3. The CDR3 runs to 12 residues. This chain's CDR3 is CASSQTSLEQYF. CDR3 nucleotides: TGTGCCAGCTCACAGACTAGCCTCGAGCAGTACTTC.

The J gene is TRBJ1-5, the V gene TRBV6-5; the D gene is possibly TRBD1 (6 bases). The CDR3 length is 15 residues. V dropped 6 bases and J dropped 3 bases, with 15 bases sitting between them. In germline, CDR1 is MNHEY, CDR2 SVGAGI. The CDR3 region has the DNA TGTGCCAGCAGACCTAGACAGGCGACCAATCAGCCCCAGCATTTT. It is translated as CASRPRQATNQPQHF.

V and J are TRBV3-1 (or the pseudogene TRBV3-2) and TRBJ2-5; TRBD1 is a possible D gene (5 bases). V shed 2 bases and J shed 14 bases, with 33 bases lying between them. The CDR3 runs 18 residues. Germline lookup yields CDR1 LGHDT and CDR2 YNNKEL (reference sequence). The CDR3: CASSQPGHRRATSGVVYF. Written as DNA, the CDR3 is TGTGCCAGCAGCCAACCCGGACATCGGCGAGCTACAAGTGGAGTAGTATACTTC.

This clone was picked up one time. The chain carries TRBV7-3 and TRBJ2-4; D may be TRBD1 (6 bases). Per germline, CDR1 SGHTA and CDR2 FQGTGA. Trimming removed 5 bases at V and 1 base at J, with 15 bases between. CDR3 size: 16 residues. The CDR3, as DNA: TGTGCCAGCAGCCCGGGACATCCGGGGGCCAAAAACATTCAGTACTTC. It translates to CASSPGHPGAKNIQYF. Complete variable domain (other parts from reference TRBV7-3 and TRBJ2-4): GAGVSQTPSNKVTEKGKYVELRCDPISGHTALYWYRQSLGQGPEFLIYFQGTGAADDSGLPNDRFFAVRPEGSVSTLKIQRTERGDSAVYLCASSPGHPGAKNIQYFGAGTRLSVL.

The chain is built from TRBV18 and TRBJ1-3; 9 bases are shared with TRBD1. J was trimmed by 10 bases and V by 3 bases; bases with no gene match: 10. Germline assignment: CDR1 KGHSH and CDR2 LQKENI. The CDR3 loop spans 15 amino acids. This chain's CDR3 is CASSPQDRGWKTIYF. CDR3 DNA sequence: TGTGCCAGCTCACCCCAGGACAGGGGATGGAAGACCATATATTTT.

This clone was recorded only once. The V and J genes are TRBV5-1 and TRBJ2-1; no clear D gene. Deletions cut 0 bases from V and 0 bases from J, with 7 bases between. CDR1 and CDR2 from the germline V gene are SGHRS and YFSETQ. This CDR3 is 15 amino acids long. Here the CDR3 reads CASSLGDSSYNEQFF. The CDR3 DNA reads TGCGCCAGCAGCTTGGGGGATAGCTCCTACAATGAGCAGTTCTTC.

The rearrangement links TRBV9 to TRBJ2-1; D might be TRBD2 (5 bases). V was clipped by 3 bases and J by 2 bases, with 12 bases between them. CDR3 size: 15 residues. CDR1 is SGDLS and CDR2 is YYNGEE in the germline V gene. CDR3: CASSGEGATYNEQFF. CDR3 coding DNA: TGTGCCAGCAGCGGCGAGGGAGCGACCTACAATGAGCAGTTCTTC. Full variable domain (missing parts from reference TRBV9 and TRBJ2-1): DSGVTQTPKHLITATGQRVTLRCSPRSGDLSVYWYQQSLDQGLQFLIQYYNGEERAKGNILERFSAQQFPDLHSELNLSSLELGDSALYFCASSGEGATYNEQFFGPGTRLTVL.

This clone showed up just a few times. The CDR3 DNA follows: TGTGCCAGCAGCTCCGGGACAGGGTCGTACAATGAGCAGTTCTTC. It translates to CASSSGTGSYNEQFF. The chain couples TRBV7-2 to TRBJ2-1, with 9 bases aligning to TRBD1. V lost 4 bases, J lost 4 bases, and 5 bases stayed unmatched. Germline CDR1 reads SGHTA; CDR2 reads FQGNSA. The CDR3 is 15 amino acids.

CDR3 loop: CASSMGRDRGYSPLHF. The CDR3, as DNA: TGTGCCAGTAGTATGGGCCGGGACAGGGGTTATTCACCCCTCCACTTT. The gene calls are TRBV19 and TRBJ1-6, with 10 positions matching TRBD1. The J segment lost 8 bases and the V segment lost 3 bases, leaving 7 bases of the junction unmatched. In germline, CDR1 is LNHDA, CDR2 SQIVND (reference sequence). The CDR3 has 16 amino acids.